The sample holds many counts of the clone carrying this T cell receptor beta chain. Its antigen remains unknown. The sample comes from a study of T cell repertoires in cytomegalovirus infection. Study-wide points: Clonotypes of TCR beta that were HLA-C-restricted and CMV-specific dominated the ex vivo response.

TCRdb re-called the reads through MiXCR, storing one row per CDR3 protein. This table holds 250,000 or so distinct CDR3 sequences, 9% to 15% found once. The CDR3 is 11 amino acids. From germline, CDR1 is SGHVS and CDR2 FNYEAQ. Trimming took 9 bases from V and 10 from J, leaving 13 bases between them. Sequenced material: PBMCs. The chain recombines TRBV7-6 with TRBJ2-1; D is perhaps TRBD2 (6 bases). This TCR derives from a human donor in good health (CMV status not recorded). Some clones in this sample may be carry-over from other donors' samples. The CDR3 loop reads CASSSGPEQFF. CDR3 nucleotide sequence: TGTGCCAGTTCGAGCGGGCCCGAGCAGTTCTTC. The full variable domain, with the rest looked up from reference TRBV7-6 and TRBJ2-1, is GAGVSQSPRYKVTKRGQDVALRCDPISGHVSLYWYRQALGQGPEFLTYFNYEAQQDKSGLPNDRFSAERPEGSISTLTIQRTEQRDSAMYRCASSSGPEQFFGPGTRLTVL.